These T cell receptor beta chains were read from a single sample in a study of blood T cell repertoires in COVID-19. Clones were read by immunoSEQ multiplex PCR, and TCRdb kept only the in-frame ones, dropping some. Of fewer than 500,000 clones in the sample, about four fifths were seen once. What was sequenced was peripheral blood. The source is a human donor with acute or convalescent COVID-19. The donor label of this sample is uncertain. Each CDR3 is given with its conserved first and last residue. D genes are given only for firm matches. Where a row states a size, it is once, few, many or the class of an expanded clone; other rows omit it.

cdr3_aa	cdr3_nt	clone_size	d_call	j_call	v_call
CASSVQPQGVGTEAFF	TGTGCCAGCAGCGTCCAGCCACAGGGGGTTGGTACTGAAGCTTTCTTT	once	TRBD1	TRBJ1-1	TRBV9
CASSSKTGDTEAFF	TGTGCCAGCAGTTCTAAGACAGGGGACACTGAAGCTTTCTTT	.	TRBD1	TRBJ1-1	TRBV2
CASSRTGVSNQPQHF	TGTGCCAGCAGCAGAACAGGAGTGAGCAATCAGCCCCAGCATTTT	.	.	TRBJ1-5	TRBV28
CASSASGGARETQYF	TGTGCCAGCAGCGCGAGCGGGGGGGCCCGAGAGACCCAGTACTTC	once	TRBD2	TRBJ2-5	TRBV7-9
CASSFPTGALQIGRPQHF	TGTGCCAGCAGTTTTCCGACAGGGGCCCTACAGATAGGTCGGCCCCAGCATTTT	.	TRBD1	TRBJ1-5	TRBV28
CASRRGPRLYEKLFF	TGTGCCAGCAGGCGGGGGCCCCGGCTTTACGAAAAACTGTTTTTT	.	.	TRBJ1-4	TRBV2
CATSRDKLPVSYNEQFF	TGTGCCACCAGCAGAGATAAACTCCCCGTCTCCTACAATGAGCAGTTCTTC	.	.	TRBJ2-1	TRBV15
CASSLGQSSGNTIYF	TGCGCCAGCAGCTTGGGACAAAGCTCTGGAAACACCATATATTTT	.	.	TRBJ1-3	TRBV5-1
CASSYTRDIYGYTF	TGTGCTAGCAGCTATACCCGGGACATTTATGGCTACACCTTC	.	.	TRBJ1-2	TRBV5-5
CASKRQENTEAFF	TGTGCCAGCAAACGACAGGAGAACACTGAAGCTTTCTTT	.	.	TRBJ1-1	TRBV6-5
CASSHKLAGGPGEQFF	TGCGCCAGCAGCCACAAACTAGCGGGAGGGCCTGGTGAGCAGTTCTTC	.	TRBD2	TRBJ2-1	TRBV4-1
CASSPLGAKNIQYF	TGCGCCAGCAGCCCCCTCGGGGCCAAAAACATTCAGTACTTC	few	.	TRBJ2-4	TRBV5-1
CARRGTSGGANEQFF	TGTGCCCGCCGGGGGACTAGCGGGGGGGCCAATGAGCAGTTCTTC	.	TRBD2	TRBJ2-1	TRBV28
CASSADGLAGALTGETQYF	TGTGCCAGCAGCGCTGACGGACTAGCGGGGGCCCTAACCGGGGAGACCCAGTACTTC	once	TRBD2	TRBJ2-5	TRBV9
CASSLETSGGYNEQFF	TGTGCCAGCAGTTTGGAGACTAGCGGGGGCTACAATGAGCAGTTCTTC	.	TRBD2	TRBJ2-1	TRBV28
CSASPQGGQGTNAYNEQFF	TGCAGTGCTAGTCCCCAAGGGGGACAGGGGACAAACGCCTACAATGAGCAGTTCTTC	.	TRBD1	TRBJ2-1	TRBV20-1
CASSPVRLAGGGETQYF	TGTGCCAGCAGCCCCGTCCGACTAGCTGGGGGGGGAGAGACCCAGTACTTC	.	TRBD2	TRBJ2-5	TRBV7-7
CASSLWTVNTEAFF	TGTGCCAGCAGCTTGTGGACAGTGAACACTGAAGCTTTCTTT	.	.	TRBJ1-1	TRBV5-5
CASSSRTSGGTDTQYF	TGTGCCAGCAGCTCCCGGACTAGCGGGGGCACAGATACGCAGTATTTT	.	TRBD2	TRBJ2-3	TRBV7-9
CAWSLDRETQYF	TGTGCCTGGAGTTTGGACAGGGAGACCCAGTACTTC	.	TRBD1	TRBJ2-5	TRBV30
CASSFRQDRQETQYF	TGTGCCAGCAGCTTCCGACAGGACAGGCAAGAGACCCAGTACTTC	.	TRBD1	TRBJ2-5	TRBV9
CAWKTGTNTGELFF	TGTGCCTGGAAGACAGGGACGAACACCGGGGAGCTGTTTTTT	.	TRBD1	TRBJ2-2	TRBV30
CASSPGTGGRGSPLHF	TGTGCCAGCAGCCCTGGTACAGGGGGCAGGGGTTCACCCCTCCACTTT	once	TRBD1	TRBJ1-6	TRBV7-9
CASSQEDRRTEAFF	TGCGCCAGCAGCCAGGAGGACAGGAGGACTGAAGCTTTCTTT	.	TRBD1	TRBJ1-1	TRBV4-1
CASSRYNEQFF	TGTGCCAGTAGCCGCTACAATGAGCAGTTCTTC	.	.	TRBJ2-1	TRBV19
CASRQQGTTDTQYF	TGTGCCAGCAGACAACAGGGAACCACAGATACGCAGTATTTT	.	.	TRBJ2-3	TRBV6-5
CASSLGGAKDTQYF	TGTGCCAGCAGCTTAGGAGGAGCGAAAGATACGCAGTATTTT	once	.	TRBJ2-3	TRBV11-3
CASSTTVNTEAFF	TGCGCCAGCAGCACGACAGTGAACACTGAAGCTTTCTTT	once	.	TRBJ1-1	TRBV5-1